The clone carrying this T cell receptor beta chain has a handful of counts. Antigen: not known. The data are from a study of T cell repertoires in cytomegalovirus infection. Turning to the study itself: The public TCR beta signatures pointed to both CMV infection and matching HLA type. Overall study findings and caveats: HLA-C-restricted CMV-specific TCR beta clonotypes were dominant in the ex vivo response. There were carriers of CMV plus the relevant HLA, and cumulative public TCR beta family frequency identified them.

A single record per CDR3 protein comes from TCRdb applying MiXCR to the reads. Among more than 650,000 distinct CDR3 sequences listed, about a third were seen once. The V and J ends lost 5 bases and 4 bases respectively, with 18 bases between them. From germline, CDR1 is LNHDA and CDR2 SQIVND (reference sequence). This CDR3 region has 16 residues. This sequence originates from a human donor in good health (CMV status not recorded). Some clones in this sample may be carry-over from other donors' samples. The sample consisted of PBMCs. The rearrangement uses TRBV19 and TRBJ1-3; D uncertain. The CDR3 DNA reads as TGTGCCAGTAGTTTCGAGACATGGGCGTTCGGAAACACCATATATTTT. Translating it yields CASSFETWAFGNTIYF.